This T cell receptor (beta chain) was identified during a study of PD-1 blockade in mismatch repair-deficient tumors. The overall study: Patients had more than ten mismatch repair-deficient cancer types, all previously treated and progressing. Points from the study as a whole: Rapid post-treatment expansion, then contraction, generally preceding radiologic response, marked tumor-resident clones.

V was pared by 1 base and J by 12 bases, with 15 bases of the junction left unmatched. CDR3 length: 16 residues. Germline-derived CDR1 and CDR2 are SGHAT and FQNNGV. Sequencing was performed with immunoSEQ multiplex PCR; in TCRdb, only in-frame clones are kept and a portion is missing. The sample includes more than 95,000 clones, about 88% of them seen just once. PCR or immunohistochemistry showed mismatch repair deficiency in every enrolled patient. TCR sequencing covered a few patients who responded to pembrolizumab. Notes on this clone: Its specificity is not known.

The TCR sequence derives from an adult with mismatch repair-deficient cancer. This chain connects TRBV11-2 to TRBJ2-1, with 7 nucleotides matching TRBD1. The material was peripheral blood, obtained 44 weeks after starting pembrolizumab. Here the CDR3 DNA reads TGTGCCAGCAGCTTAGTGGTGACAGGGCGTGACGCAGCGCAGTTCTTC. This sequence encodes CASSLVVTGRDAAQFF.